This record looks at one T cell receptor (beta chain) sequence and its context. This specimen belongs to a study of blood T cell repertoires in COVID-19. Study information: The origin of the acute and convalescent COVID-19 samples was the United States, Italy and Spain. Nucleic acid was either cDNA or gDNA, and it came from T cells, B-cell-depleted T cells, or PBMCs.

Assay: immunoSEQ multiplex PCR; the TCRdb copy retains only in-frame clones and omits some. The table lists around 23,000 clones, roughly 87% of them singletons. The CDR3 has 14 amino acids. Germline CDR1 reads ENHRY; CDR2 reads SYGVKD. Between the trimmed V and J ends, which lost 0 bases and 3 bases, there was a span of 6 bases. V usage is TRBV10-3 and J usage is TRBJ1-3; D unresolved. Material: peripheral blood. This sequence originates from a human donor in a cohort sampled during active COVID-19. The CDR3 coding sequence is TGTGCCATCAGTGAGTCTACAATTGGAAACACCATATATTTT. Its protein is CAISESTIGNTIYF.